These 7 T cell receptor beta chains came from one sample sequenced in a study of neurological immune-mediated disorders. TCRdb reprocessed the 5' RACE reads with MiXCR, giving one entry per CDR3 protein. The sample includes tens of thousands of distinct CDR3 sequences, about an eighth seen only once; the top ten take around 1.9%. What was sequenced was PBMCs. The source is a man in his 60s in good health.

At least ten counts were recorded for this clonotype. The gene calls are TRBV20-1 and TRBJ2-3, with D unresolved. The CDR3 consists of 15 residues. Trimming pared 0 bases from V and 6 bases from J, leaving 16 bases between. In germline, CDR1 is DFQATT, CDR2 SNEGSKA (reference sequence). The CDR3 spells CSARDGRTFGDTQYF. The CDR3 region has the DNA TGCAGTGCTAGAGATGGGCGGACGTTCGGCGATACGCAGTATTTT.

This clonotype turned up a few times. The chain couples TRBV11-2 to TRBJ2-4; no reliable D call. CDR1 is SGHAT and CDR2 is FQNNGV in the germline V gene. The CDR3 is 14 residues long. Between the trimmed V and J ends, which lost 0 bases and 9 bases, there was a span of 12 bases. The CDR3 loop reads CASSLDPTWGIQYF. DNA for the CDR3: TGTGCCAGCAGCTTAGATCCCACCTGGGGCATTCAGTACTTC.

In its sample, this clonotype was seen many times. The gene calls are TRBV20-1 and TRBJ2-1; D possibly corresponds to TRBD1 (6 bases). Trimming pared 7 bases from V and 4 bases from J, leaving 11 bases between. Germline V gene lookup returns CDR1 DFQATT and CDR2 SNEGSKA (reference sequence). This CDR3 has 12 amino acids. The CDR3, as DNA: TGCAGTGTCGGACAGCCTTACAATGAGCAGTTCTTC. Encoded protein: CSVGQPYNEQFF.

In its sample, this clonotype was seen many times. V is TRBV12-3 or TRBV12-4 and J is TRBJ2-6; a possible D gene is TRBD1 (5 bases). The CDR3 sequence is 14 residues long. Trimming took off 6 bases at V and 2 bases at J, with 8 bases between the two ends. CDR3 nucleotide sequence: TGTGCCAGCAGCCCAGGGACTGGGGCCAACGTCCTGACTTTC. It specifies CASSPGTGANVLTF.

By sample fraction, this clonotype is medium-sized. The DNA of the CDR3 is TGCGCCAGCAGCCAGGGGACCCGGGCGGGCTACGAGCAGTACTTC. It is translated as CASSQGTRAGYEQYF. The chain links TRBV4-3 to TRBJ2-7; the D call may be TRBD1 or TRBD2 (5 bases each). In germline, CDR1 is LGHNA, CDR2 YSLEER. The CDR3 spans 15 residues. Trimming took 3 bases from V and 3 from J, leaving 15 bases between them.

This clonotype was detected ten times or more. The rearrangement links TRBV20-1 to TRBJ2-3; D gene unclear. The V gene lost 6 bases and the J gene lost 6 bases, with 7 bases spanning the gap. Germline lookup yields CDR1 DFQATT and CDR2 SNEGSKA (reference sequence). This CDR3 has 10 amino acids. The CDR3 protein is CSAKRDTQYF. In nucleotides, the CDR3 is TGCAGTGCCAAAAGGGATACGCAGTATTTT.

This clonotype was recorded at least ten times. J is TRBJ2-1 and V is TRBV5-1, with TRBD1 matching 10 bases. Germline loops: CDR1 SGHRS, CDR2 YFSETQ. The CDR3 spans 16 residues. With 3 bases clipped from V and 3 bases from J, the junction kept 6 bases outside the gene matches. CDR3 bases: TGCGCCAGCAGCTCCAACAGGGACAGGGGCTACAATGAGCAGTTCTTC. Translated, it gives CASSSNRDRGYNEQFF.